What follows is one T cell receptor beta chain and its context. Its antigen is unknown. Sequencing used immunoSEQ multiplex PCR; TCRdb keeps in-frame clones, though not all of them. The sample lists around 120,000 clones; 88% were seen once. The donors were in the approximately 120-subject validation cohort, distinct from the roughly 600-subject first cohort. The data originate from a study of cytomegalovirus exposure and HLA in healthy donors. Study observations and caveats: In the roughly 120 validation repertoires, a later analysis found that first-cohort TCR clusters tended to co-occur.

Looked up from germline, CDR1 is SGHTA and CDR2 is FQGNSA. The CDR3 consists of 15 residues. V lost 5 bases, J lost 1 base, and 5 bases stayed unmatched. What was sequenced was PBMCs. This chain joins TRBV7-2 and TRBJ1-5, with TRBD1 matching over 7 bases. This receptor was obtained from a woman under 30 in good health and CMV-seropositive. The CDR3 sequence: CASSEQGMSNQPQHF. CDR3 coding DNA: TGTGCCAGCAGCGAACAGGGGATGAGCAATCAGCCCCAGCATTTT.